This T cell receptor (beta chain) was retrieved from a study of radiotherapy plus CTLA-4 blockade in lung cancer. Study-level information: 15% to 20% of patients responded objectively, and 25% to 40% achieved disease control. Whole-study findings and limits: Among blood TCR repertoires after radiotherapy plus ipilimumab, tumor-derived clones expanded.

Trimming took 6 bases from V and 6 from J, leaving 15 bases between them. This CDR3 region has 14 residues. Looked up from germline, CDR1 is LNHDA and CDR2 is SQIVND (reference sequence). Concerning this clone: No antigen is known for it.

Assay used: immunoSEQ multiplex PCR; TCRdb lists only in-frame clones, some missing. This sample yields 51,000 or so clones, of which 70% to 90% are seen a single time; 7.8% belongs to the top ten. The V gene is TRBV19, the J gene TRBJ1-5, with TRBD1 as a possible D gene (6 bases). The starting material was peripheral blood, obtained from a patient treated with radiotherapy plus ipilimumab. This clonotype was obtained from a human donor with non-small cell lung cancer whose response to radiotherapy plus ipilimumab could not be evaluated. CDR3 in DNA: TGTGCCAGTAGCCCCCAGGGGTATGGTCAGCCCCAGCATTTT. Amino acid sequence: CASSPQGYGQPQHF.